The 32 T cell receptor beta chains presented below share a single source sample, sequenced in a study of blood T cell repertoires in COVID-19. The method was immunoSEQ multiplex PCR; TCRdb's version includes in-frame clones alone and lacks a portion of them. The repertoire holds about 59,000 clones, with 90% as singletons. The sample was peripheral blood. The receptors come from a man older than 75 with acute or convalescent COVID-19.

This chain links TRBV6-5 with TRBJ1-2; D gene unclear. The CDR3 sequence is 16 residues long. The germline V and J ends were trimmed by 0 bases and 2 bases, with 13 bases remaining between them. The germline gives CDR1 MNHEY, CDR2 SVGAGI. CDR3 region: CASSYSPGRFNYGYTF. For the CDR3, the DNA is TGTGCCAGCAGTTACTCGCCGGGGAGGTTCAACTATGGCTACACCTTC.

J is TRBJ2-7 and V is TRBV20-1; unclear D gene. Deletions cut 6 bases from V and 5 bases from J, with 8 bases between. Germline assignment: CDR1 DFQATT and CDR2 SNEGSKA (reference sequence). CDR3 length: 10 residues. The CDR3 nucleotides read TGCAGTGCCCCCAGCGACGAGCAGTACTTC. Amino acids: CSAPSDEQYF.

The chain joins TRBV9 to TRBJ2-7; no definite D call. Germline-derived CDR1 and CDR2 are SGDLS and YYNGEE. V shed 3 bases and J shed 6 bases, with 13 bases lying between them. CDR3 size: 13 residues. The chain's CDR3 is CASSAQEKAEQYF. CDR3 nucleotide sequence: TGTGCCAGCAGCGCCCAGGAAAAGGCCGAGCAGTACTTC.

J is TRBJ1-2 and V is TRBV15, with TRBD1 matching 8 bases. V lost 3 bases, J lost 8 bases, and 5 bases stayed unmatched. This CDR3 has 13 amino acids. Germline V gene data show CDR1 as LNHNV and CDR2 as YYDKDF (reference sequence). The CDR3 DNA is TGTGCCACCAGCAGCGGACAGGGTGACGGCTACACCTTC. Encoded protein: CATSSGQGDGYTF.

CDR3 in DNA: TGTGCCAGCAGCTTACAAGGGACTAGCGGGGGGACACTTAGCACAGATACGCAGTATTTT. Protein: CASSLQGTSGGTLSTDTQYF. V gene TRBV7-6 combines with J gene TRBJ2-3; 15 bases fit TRBD2. Trimming at V came to 2 bases and at J to 0 bases, leaving 9 bases not matched to a gene. Germline V CDR1 and CDR2: SGHVS, FNYEAQ. This CDR3 contains 20 residues.

In DNA form, the CDR3 reads TGTGCCAGCAGCGTAGGCTCAGGGGGCTCCTACGAGCAGTACTTC. Residues: CASSVGSGGSYEQYF. The V gene is TRBV9, the J gene TRBJ2-7; 7 nucleotides agree with TRBD1. From germline, CDR1 is SGDLS and CDR2 YYNGEE. The CDR3 totals 15 residues. After removal of 0 bases from V and 0 bases from J, the junction contained 3 bases not matched to a gene.

This rearrangement joins TRBV6-5 to TRBJ2-2; TRBD2 might be the D (6 bases). The V end lost 8 bases, the J end lost 2 bases, and 12 bases lay between the germline ends. Germline V gives CDR1 MNHEY, CDR2 SVGAGI. The CDR3 has 14 residues. Here the CDR3 reads CASAPGTNTGELFF. CDR3 sequence (DNA): TGTGCCAGCGCCCCCGGGACTAACACCGGGGAGCTGTTTTTT.

The gene calls are TRBV7-3 and TRBJ2-3, with 7 positions matching TRBD2. J was trimmed by 6 bases and V by 2 bases; bases with no gene match: 2. The CDR3 is 13 residues long. Germline V gene data show CDR1 as SGHTA and CDR2 as FQGTGA. As DNA, the CDR3 is TGTGCCAGCAGCTTATTCGGGGGGGATACGCAGTATTTT. Its protein is CASSLFGGDTQYF. Together with reference TRBV7-3 and TRBJ2-3, the CDR3 gives the full variable domain: GAGVSQTPSNKVTEKGKYVELRCDPISGHTALYWYRQSLGQGPEFLIYFQGTGAADDSGLPNDRFFAVRPEGSVSTLKIQRTERGDSAVYLCASSLFGGDTQYFGPGTRLTVL.

J is TRBJ1-4 and V is TRBV15; unclear D gene. Germline V gives CDR1 LNHNV, CDR2 YYDKDF (reference sequence). Trimming shortened V by 9 bases and J by 4 bases, and 12 bases separated the two germline ends. The CDR3 has 13 amino acids. In DNA, the CDR3 is TGTGCCACAGCCGGTTCCCTTAATGAAAAACTGTTTTTT. It codes for CATAGSLNEKLFF.

The chain joins TRBV27 to TRBJ1-2; no clear D. This CDR3 is 14 amino acids long. Per germline, CDR1 MNHEY and CDR2 SMNVEV (reference sequence). Trimming shortened V by 2 bases and J by 0 bases, and 7 bases separated the two germline ends. This CDR3 is CASSLRGTNYGYTF. The CDR3, as DNA: TGTGCCAGCAGTTTACGAGGGACTAACTATGGCTACACCTTC.

This rearrangement joins TRBV19 to TRBJ1-5; D is uncertain. Looked up from germline, CDR1 is LNHDA and CDR2 is SQIVND (reference sequence). V was shortened by 1 base and J by 6 bases, with 4 bases between the two germline ends. CDR3 length: 12 amino acids. CDR3 sequence: CASSIGSQPQHF. As DNA, the CDR3 is TGTGCCAGTAGTATAGGCAGTCAGCCCCAGCATTTT.

Worth noting for this clone: In the same sample, other DNA sequences code for this CDR3. This sequence joins TRBV11-3 and TRBJ1-1, with D maybe TRBD1 (5 bases). Trimming took 3 bases from V and 2 from J, leaving 10 bases between them. The CDR3 sequence is 14 residues long. Germline lookup yields CDR1 SGHNT and CDR2 YENEEA. CDR3 residues: CASSLGQGNTEAFF. The CDR3 nucleotides are TGTGCCAGCAGCTTGGGGCAGGGTAACACTGAAGCTTTCTTT.

This chain joins TRBV10-3 and TRBJ2-1; TRBD2 matches 15 bases. The CDR3 has 16 residues. Unmatched junction bases numbered 4, after V lost 3 bases and J lost 7 bases. Germline V gene data show CDR1 as ENHRY and CDR2 as SYGVKD. The CDR3: CAISEAGLAGGNEQFF. The CDR3 region has the DNA TGTGCCATCAGTGAAGCCGGACTAGCGGGGGGGAATGAGCAGTTCTTC.

The V gene is TRBV5-5, the J gene TRBJ1-4; 7 nucleotides line up with TRBD1. The CDR3 extends over 15 amino acids. Germline V gene data show CDR1 as SGHKS and CDR2 as YYEKEE (reference sequence). The V gene end was trimmed by 4 bases and the J gene end by 3 bases; junction bases not matched to a gene: 6. The CDR3 sequence is CASSPRDSPNEKLFF. In DNA, the CDR3 is TGTGCCAGCAGCCCCAGGGACAGCCCTAATGAAAAACTGTTTTTT. The full variable domain, completed using reference TRBV5-5 and TRBJ1-4, is DAGVTQSPTHLIKTRGQQVTLRCSPISGHKSVSWYQQVLGQGPQFIFQYYEKEERGRGNFPDRFSARQFPNYSSELNVNALLLGDSALYLCASSPRDSPNEKLFFGSGTQLSVL.

The sample holds one count of this clone. Other DNA sequences in the sample encode the same CDR3. The chain uses TRBV11-2 and TRBJ2-2, with D uncertain. Trimming removed 4 bases from V and 4 bases from J, with 10 bases in between. CDR1 and CDR2 from the germline V gene are SGHAT and FQNNGV. This CDR3 comprises 14 residues. The CDR3 reads CASSSTRSTGELFF. The CDR3 DNA is TGTGCCAGCAGCTCTACGCGAAGCACCGGGGAGCTGTTTTTT.

This clone appeared a single time. The rearrangement joins TRBV4-2 to TRBJ2-2; TRBD2 might be the D (5 bases). Trimming took 0 bases from V and 4 from J, leaving 18 bases between them. The CDR3 totals 18 residues. The germline gives CDR1 LGHNA, CDR2 YNFKEQ. The CDR3 sequence is CASSQEWFRAGGTGELFF. Written as DNA, the CDR3 is TGTGCCAGCAGCCAAGAGTGGTTTAGGGCCGGAGGCACCGGGGAGCTGTTTTTT.

The chain combines TRBV13 with TRBJ2-4; 8 positions match TRBD1. The CDR3 runs 17 residues. V lost 4 bases to trimming and J lost 0 bases; unmatched junction nucleotides: 8. From germline, CDR1 is PRHDT and CDR2 FYEKMQ (reference sequence). CDR3 nucleotides: TGTGCCAGCAGCTACAAACAGGGGGGTCTAGCCAAAAACATTCAGTACTTC. Its translation: CASSYKQGGLAKNIQYF.

The sample holds a few counts of this clone. At one end, the junction sequence differs from germline, possibly due to a read error. The V call is TRBV7-9, the J call TRBJ2-3; TRBD2 matches at 7 bases. Germline loops: CDR1 SEHNR, CDR2 FQNEAQ (reference sequence). This CDR3 spans 12 amino acids. The CDR3 region has the DNA TGTGCCAGCAGCTTAGATGGCGGGGGTCCGTCTTTT. It is translated as CASSLDGGGPSF.

DNA for the CDR3: TGTGCCAGCAGTGAAACGAGAGATAGCAATCAGCCCCAGCATTTT. Translating gives CASSETRDSNQPQHF. The chain combines TRBV6-4 with TRBJ1-5; D gene ambiguous. The germline V and J ends were trimmed by 3 bases and 0 bases, with 9 bases remaining between them. CDR1 is MRHNA and CDR2 is SNTAGT in the germline V gene. The CDR3 has 15 residues.

The chain joins TRBV5-4 to TRBJ1-2; a weak D match, TRBD1 (6 bases). CDR1 and CDR2 (germline): SGHNT, YYREEE (reference sequence). The length of the CDR3 is 14 residues. V dropped 3 bases and J dropped 2 bases, with 11 bases sitting between them. CDR3 coding DNA: TGTGCCAGCAGCTACCCAGGACAGAACTATGGCTACACCTTC. As protein: CASSYPGQNYGYTF.

V and J are TRBV6-5 and TRBJ1-1; the D is unclear. This CDR3 region has 14 residues. Germline CDR1 and CDR2: MNHEY and SVGAGI. Trimming shortened V by 6 bases and J by 4 bases, and 15 bases separated the two germline ends. The CDR3 region has the DNA TGTGCCAGCAGGGCCCCTGATGCGGGCACTGAAGCTTTCTTT. Translating gives CASRAPDAGTEAFF.

V usage is TRBV5-1 and J usage is TRBJ2-3; 10 bases map to TRBD2. The germline V gene has CDR1 SGHRS and CDR2 YFSETQ. V lost 3 bases, J lost 3 bases, and 1 base stayed unmatched. The CDR3 is made up of 14 amino acids. CDR3 nucleotides: TGCGCCAGCAGCTCTAGCGGGGGTACAGATACGCAGTATTTT. As protein: CASSSSGGTDTQYF.

There are a few counts of this clone. The chain has TRBV11-2 and TRBJ1-6, with D hard to call. The length of the CDR3 is 15 residues. V gave up 2 bases and J gave up 5 bases, with 10 bases separating them. The germline V gene encodes CDR1 SGHAT and CDR2 FQNNGV. The CDR3 loop is CASSLRGDDNSPLHF. CDR3 in DNA: TGTGCCAGCAGCTTAAGAGGTGATGATAATTCACCCCTCCACTTT.

The chain has TRBV3-1 (or the pseudogene TRBV3-2) and TRBJ1-4, with 7 bases fitting TRBD1. There are 15 residues in the CDR3. The germline V gene encodes CDR1 LGHDT and CDR2 YNNKEL (reference sequence). V gave up 2 bases and J gave up 7 bases; unmatched junction bases: 7. CDR3 in DNA: TGTGCCAGCAGCCAACGACAGGGATCGGTTGAAAAACTGTTTTTT. This encodes CASSQRQGSVEKLFF.

This chain connects TRBV7-8 to TRBJ2-2; TRBD1 is a possible D gene (5 bases). The CDR3 has 17 amino acids. CDR1 SGHVS and CDR2 FQNEAQ come from the germline V gene. V shed 4 bases and J shed 0 bases, with 15 bases lying between them. CDR3 nucleotide sequence: TGTGCCAGCAGCTCCCTCTATAGGGGCCCGAACACCGGGGAGCTGTTTTTT. Translated, it gives CASSSLYRGPNTGELFF.

The V call is TRBV5-1, the J call TRBJ1-1; D is unresolved. This CDR3 region has 13 residues. Germline lookup yields CDR1 SGHRS and CDR2 YFSETQ. Trimming stripped 0 bases from V and 1 base from J, with 4 bases between. The CDR3 protein is CASSLAQNTEAFF. Here the CDR3 DNA reads TGCGCCAGCAGCTTGGCCCAGAACACTGAAGCTTTCTTT.

The chain has TRBV19 and TRBJ2-7, with 8 positions matching TRBD2. V was clipped by 4 bases and J by 6 bases; unmatched bases: 8. Per the germline V gene, CDR1 is LNHDA and CDR2 is SQIVND (reference sequence). The CDR3 loop spans 14 amino acids. The CDR3 spells CASSTRGGTGEQYF. CDR3 bases: TGTGCCAGTAGTACTCGGGGGGGGACTGGCGAGCAGTACTTC.

The CDR3 DNA sequence: TGTGCCAGCAGCCTCAATTCCGGTACAGGGGGACGTGGGGAGCTGTTTTTT. It specifies CASSLNSGTGGRGELFF. The chain recombines TRBV28 with TRBJ2-2, with 8 positions matching TRBD1. This CDR3 region has 17 residues. CDR1 and CDR2 from the germline V gene are MDHEN and SYDVKM. V dropped 6 bases and J dropped 8; count of bases not matched to a gene: 17.

V usage is TRBV24-1 and J usage is TRBJ2-1, with D tentatively TRBD2 (5 bases). The V gene lost 1 base and the J gene lost 16 bases, with 13 bases spanning the gap. This CDR3 contains 12 residues. Germline CDR1 KGHDR, CDR2 SFDVKD. The CDR3 nucleotides are TGTGCCACCAGTGATTTTACGGGGTTACGCTTCTTC. Translation: CATSDFTGLRFF.

The DNA of the CDR3 is TGTGCCAGCAGCCAAAAGGGACAGAACACTGAAGCTTTCTTT. Translated, it gives CASSQKGQNTEAFF. The rearrangement uses TRBV3-1 (or the pseudogene TRBV3-2) and TRBJ1-1, with D perhaps matching TRBD1 (6 bases). Trimming removed 2 bases from V and 1 base from J, with 8 bases in between. The germline V gene has CDR1 LGHDT and CDR2 YNNKEL (reference sequence). This CDR3 region has 14 residues.

The CDR3 nucleotides read TGTGCCAGCAGCCCCGAAGGACAGGGCTTAAGGAATACGCAGTATTTT. Residues: CASSPEGQGLRNTQYF. The rearrangement joins TRBV7-9 to TRBJ2-3, with 8 bases fitting TRBD1. This CDR3 comprises 16 residues. Germline V gene lookup returns CDR1 SEHNR and CDR2 FQNEAQ (reference sequence). Trimming at V came to 5 bases and at J to 7 bases, leaving 14 bases not matched to a gene.

In DNA form, the CDR3 reads TGTGCCAGCAGCTTAGTTCCCGCACAGGGGAACTATAATTCACCCCTCCACTTT. It encodes CASSLVPAQGNYNSPLHF. The chain uses TRBV7-2 and TRBJ1-6; 7 nucleotides match TRBD1. CDR1 is SGHTA, CDR2 FQGNSA, per germline. J gave up 3 bases and V 1 base, and 9 bases lay outside the gene matches. The CDR3 is 18 amino acids.